The rows below give T cell receptor beta chains drawn from one sample of a study of CXCR3-negative and CXCR3-positive naive CD8 T cells. For each CDR3 protein, TCRdb gives one entry from its re-call of the 5' RACE reads, without DNA. This sample carries some 130,000 distinct CDR3 sequences, with around 0.27% going to the ten biggest clones. Sequences were obtained from naive CXCR3- CD8+ T cells from blood. Receptors were obtained from a human donor in good health. Some clones in this sample may be carry-over from other donors' samples. The CDR3 runs from the conserved cysteine through the conserved F or W. The order of the fields is J gene, V gene, CDR3 protein.

J gene: TRBJ1-2; V gene: TRBV5-1; CDR3 protein: CASRFDRGNHYGYTF
J gene: TRBJ2-1; V gene: TRBV14; CDR3 protein: CASSHPAPPGGNEQFF
J gene: TRBJ2-7; V gene: TRBV5-1; CDR3 protein: CASRLAASYEQYF
J gene: TRBJ2-1; V gene: TRBV19; CDR3 protein: CASSIGSYNEQFF
J gene: TRBJ1-4; V gene: TRBV4-1; CDR3 protein: CASSQAGGWANEKLFF
J gene: TRBJ2-3; V gene: TRBV6-2/TRBV6-3; CDR3 protein: CASTKEVGLADTQYF
J gene: TRBJ2-1; V gene: TRBV29-1; CDR3 protein: CSVQGLAGAITPNEQFF
J gene: TRBJ2-7; V gene: TRBV7-6; CDR3 protein: CASSLGGTYEQYF
J gene: TRBJ2-1; V gene: TRBV28; CDR3 protein: CASRDGGDNEQFF
J gene: TRBJ2-2; V gene: TRBV7-9; CDR3 protein: CASSLEPSGYTGELFF
J gene: TRBJ1-2; V gene: TRBV5-4; CDR3 protein: CASSLRGSSYGYTF
J gene: TRBJ2-7; V gene: TRBV29-1; CDR3 protein: CSVRTGTRNEQYF
J gene: TRBJ2-1; V gene: TRBV10-3; CDR3 protein: CAIKDWEAAGNEQFF
J gene: TRBJ2-3; V gene: TRBV6-5; CDR3 protein: CASIGFPIVGTQYF
J gene: TRBJ2-1; V gene: TRBV5-1; CDR3 protein: CASREEATEFNEQFF
J gene: TRBJ2-5; V gene: TRBV7-9; CDR3 protein: CASSRAIQETQYF
J gene: TRBJ2-3; V gene: TRBV20-1; CDR3 protein: CSARGEMTDTQYF
J gene: TRBJ2-5; V gene: TRBV29-1; CDR3 protein: CSVEGTSGGETQYF
J gene: TRBJ2-5; V gene: TRBV7-9; CDR3 protein: CASSSGTVVWMETQYF
J gene: TRBJ1-2; V gene: TRBV27; CDR3 protein: CASSLSISVQGVGYTF
J gene: TRBJ2-1; V gene: TRBV19; CDR3 protein: CASSLGSGLAVEQFF
J gene: TRBJ2-7; V gene: TRBV10-1; CDR3 protein: CASSEQRDLTYEQYF
J gene: TRBJ2-7; V gene: TRBV4-1; CDR3 protein: CASSQDQFGQGEEQYF
J gene: TRBJ2-1; V gene: TRBV24-1; CDR3 protein: CATSDHRDPPLNEQFF
J gene: TRBJ2-7; V gene: TRBV19; CDR3 protein: CASSIGTGELREQYF
J gene: TRBJ1-4; V gene: TRBV4-3; CDR3 protein: CASSQESHQSATNEKLFF
J gene: TRBJ2-3; V gene: TRBV4-2; CDR3 protein: CASSQYSGGATDTQYF
J gene: TRBJ2-7; V gene: TRBV7-2; CDR3 protein: CASSLATGRTVFYEQYF
J gene: TRBJ2-7; V gene: TRBV20-1; CDR3 protein: CSATGTDYEQYF
J gene: TRBJ2-7; V gene: TRBV2; CDR3 protein: CATLAGTGNEQYF
J gene: TRBJ1-1; V gene: TRBV6-2/TRBV6-3; CDR3 protein: CASSERQDVAEAFF